This is a list of T cell receptor beta chains from one sample in a study of shared T cell receptors in the human thymus. This table comes from immunoSEQ multiplex PCR, and its TCRdb copy is limited to in-frame clones, with some not included. The table lists 640,000 or so clones, around 87% of them singletons. The data were also submitted as part of a second study, on human thymus T cells.

The sequencing sample was made of thymocytes. These receptors all come from a boy under two years old with a congenital heart defect. Each CDR3 is given without its conserved first and last residue. A D gene is named only where the DNA matches it firmly.

cdr3_aa: ASSLEILRSGGWYEQY; cdr3_length: 16; j_call: TRBJ2-7; d_call: NA; v_call: TRBV7-8
cdr3_aa: ASSQETGEETQY; cdr3_length: 12; j_call: TRBJ2-5; d_call: TRBD1; v_call: TRBV4-3
cdr3_aa: ASSQAPSGKISYNEQF; cdr3_length: 16; j_call: TRBJ2-1; d_call: TRBD2; v_call: TRBV14
cdr3_aa: ASSQEAGGRQETQY; cdr3_length: 14; j_call: TRBJ2-5; d_call: TRBD2; v_call: TRBV4-2
cdr3_aa: ASSSGTGDSYEQY; cdr3_length: 13; j_call: TRBJ2-7; d_call: TRBD1; v_call: TRBV6-5
cdr3_aa: ASSEAGSGKGGDTQY; cdr3_length: 15; j_call: TRBJ2-3; d_call: TRBD2; v_call: TRBV6-1
cdr3_aa: ASSQDPVGQFMYEQY; cdr3_length: 15; j_call: TRBJ2-7; d_call: NA; v_call: TRBV4-3
cdr3_aa: ASSLIRGNTGELF; cdr3_length: 13; j_call: TRBJ2-2; d_call: NA; v_call: TRBV28
cdr3_aa: ASSFRDRGLYEQY; cdr3_length: 13; j_call: TRBJ2-7; d_call: TRBD1; v_call: TRBV5-1
cdr3_aa: ASSNGGGYEQY; cdr3_length: 11; j_call: TRBJ2-7; d_call: NA; v_call: TRBV28
cdr3_aa: ASSLATTEAF; cdr3_length: 10; j_call: TRBJ1-1; d_call: NA; v_call: TRBV11-2
cdr3_aa: ASSRRKEGQLNSPLH; cdr3_length: 15; j_call: TRBJ1-6; d_call: NA; v_call: TRBV6-4
cdr3_aa: ASSHPAVGEKLF; cdr3_length: 12; j_call: TRBJ1-4; d_call: NA; v_call: TRBV19
cdr3_aa: ASSPPLAGRESYEQY; cdr3_length: 15; j_call: TRBJ2-7; d_call: NA; v_call: TRBV4-1
cdr3_aa: ASSARGQNTDTQY; cdr3_length: 13; j_call: TRBJ2-3; d_call: NA; v_call: TRBV9
cdr3_aa: ASSPPSNTDTQY; cdr3_length: 12; j_call: TRBJ2-3; d_call: NA; v_call: TRBV11-2
cdr3_aa: ASSTGLQPQH; cdr3_length: 10; j_call: TRBJ1-5; d_call: NA; v_call: TRBV6-5
cdr3_aa: ASSSGHLSYEQY; cdr3_length: 12; j_call: TRBJ2-7; d_call: NA; v_call: TRBV4-3
cdr3_aa: ASSPPGQGNYGYT; cdr3_length: 13; j_call: TRBJ1-2; d_call: TRBD1; v_call: TRBV28
cdr3_aa: ASSQGSSNRGELF; cdr3_length: 13; j_call: TRBJ2-2; d_call: NA; v_call: TRBV14
cdr3_aa: ASSPRGLAGVGATYEQY; cdr3_length: 17; j_call: TRBJ2-7; d_call: TRBD2; v_call: TRBV4-1
cdr3_aa: ASSGQQNTEAF; cdr3_length: 11; j_call: TRBJ1-1; d_call: TRBD1; v_call: TRBV4-3
cdr3_aa: ASSEGGGNTGELF; cdr3_length: 13; j_call: TRBJ2-2; d_call: NA; v_call: TRBV2
cdr3_aa: ASSMGQGFAEQF; cdr3_length: 12; j_call: TRBJ2-1; d_call: TRBD1; v_call: TRBV4-1
cdr3_aa: ASSLDPPDRAQETQY; cdr3_length: 15; j_call: TRBJ2-5; d_call: NA; v_call: TRBV5-1
cdr3_aa: ASRMSEEGPHEQY; cdr3_length: 13; j_call: TRBJ2-7; d_call: NA; v_call: TRBV28
cdr3_aa: ASTGLKDGKYQPQH; cdr3_length: 14; j_call: TRBJ1-5; d_call: NA; v_call: TRBV19